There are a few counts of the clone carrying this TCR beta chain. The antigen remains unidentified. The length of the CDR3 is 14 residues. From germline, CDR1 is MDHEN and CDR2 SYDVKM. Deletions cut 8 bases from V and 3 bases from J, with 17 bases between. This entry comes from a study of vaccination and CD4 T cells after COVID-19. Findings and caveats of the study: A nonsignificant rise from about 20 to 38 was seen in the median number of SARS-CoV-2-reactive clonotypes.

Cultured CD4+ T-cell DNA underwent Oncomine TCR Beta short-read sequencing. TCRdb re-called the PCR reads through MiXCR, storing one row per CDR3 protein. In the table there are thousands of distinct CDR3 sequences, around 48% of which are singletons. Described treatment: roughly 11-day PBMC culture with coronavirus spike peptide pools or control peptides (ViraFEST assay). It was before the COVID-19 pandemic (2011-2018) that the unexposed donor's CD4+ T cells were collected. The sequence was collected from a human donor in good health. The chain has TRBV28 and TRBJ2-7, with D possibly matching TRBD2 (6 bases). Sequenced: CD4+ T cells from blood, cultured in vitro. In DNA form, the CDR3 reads TGTGCCAGCTGGGTTGGAGGGGTGGGCTACGAGCAGTACTTC. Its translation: CASWVGGVGYEQYF.